The 7 T cell receptor beta chains presented below share a single source sample, sequenced in a study of T cell responses to AZD1222 COVID-19 vaccine. Profiling relied on immunoSEQ multiplex PCR, and the TCRdb table lists in-frame clones only, not all of them. Found here are 95,000 to 100,000 clones, roughly 84% of them singletons; the top ten hold 16%. This sample comprised peripheral blood, obtained on day 0 of AZD1222 vaccination. The receptors shown here come from an adult in good health.

Only one count was recorded for this clone. V is TRBV4-1 and J is TRBJ2-1; possibly TRBD1 for D (6 bases). V was cut by 5 bases and J by 8 bases, with 16 bases left in between. The CDR3 loop spans 14 amino acids. Germline V gene sequence: CDR1 MGHRA, CDR2 YSYEKL. The CDR3 loop is CASSLELQGYEQFF. Written as DNA, the CDR3 is TGCGCCAGCAGCTTGGAACTACAGGGCTATGAGCAGTTCTTC.

For the CDR3, the DNA is TGTGCCAGCAGCCAAGCAGGGACAGCGCCAAACTATGGCTACACCTTC. Translation: CASSQAGTAPNYGYTF. The chain has TRBV3-1 (or the pseudogene TRBV3-2) and TRBJ1-2, with TRBD1 matching over 7 bases. J gave up 2 bases and V 1 base, and 7 bases lay outside the gene matches. The CDR3 length is 16 residues. Germline V CDR1 and CDR2: LGHDT, YNNKEL (reference sequence).

The genes are TRBV11-2 and TRBJ1-2; D is unclear. This CDR3 comprises 14 residues. V dropped 1 base and J dropped 5 bases, with 11 bases sitting between them. Per the germline V gene, CDR1 is SGHAT and CDR2 is FQNNGV. The CDR3: CASSLVGPGYGYTF. The CDR3 nucleotides are TGTGCCAGCAGCTTAGTGGGTCCGGGTTATGGCTACACCTTC.

The chain joins TRBV7-9 to TRBJ2-1; the match to TRBD1 covers 8 bases. The V gene's germline CDR1 is SEHNR and CDR2 FQNEAQ (reference sequence). Losses at the gene ends were 3 bases for V and 8 bases for J; bases not matched to a gene: 6. This CDR3 spans 14 amino acids. The CDR3 region is CASSLAGGSYEQFF. CDR3 nucleotides: TGTGCCAGCAGCTTGGCAGGGGGCAGTTATGAGCAGTTCTTC.

V usage is TRBV28 and J usage is TRBJ2-4; TRBD1 aligns across 8 bases. This CDR3 spans 12 amino acids. The trim removed 6 bases at V and 9 bases at J, leaving 4 bases unmatched. CDR1 is MDHEN and CDR2 is SYDVKM in the germline V gene. CDR3 sequence (DNA): TGTGCCAGCAGACAGGGGGGCGGCATTCAGTACTTC. Translated: CASRQGGGIQYF.

V gene TRBV30 combines with J gene TRBJ2-7, with 8 bases identical to TRBD2. V lost 2 bases, J lost 0 bases, and 3 bases stayed unmatched. Per the germline V gene, CDR1 is GTSNPN and CDR2 is SVGIG (reference sequence). The CDR3 covers 14 residues. CDR3 residues: CAWSRLASSYEQYF. CDR3 bases: TGTGCCTGGAGTCGACTAGCGAGCTCCTACGAGCAGTACTTC.

This chain links TRBV28 with TRBJ1-2; 7 bases are a match to TRBD1. With V trimmed by 7 bases and J by 3 bases, 8 bases remained unmatched. The CDR3 length is 14 residues. Germline CDR1 and CDR2: MDHEN and SYDVKM. The CDR3 region is CASTIDRAYYGYTF. The CDR3 region has the DNA TGTGCCAGCACCATAGACAGGGCTTACTATGGCTACACCTTC.